Below are 15 T cell receptor beta chains sequenced from a single sample in a study of Tregs in tolerant kidney transplant recipients. Some clones are missing from TCRdb's copy, which holds only in-frame ones; the method was immunoSEQ multiplex PCR. The sample gives 200,000 to 300,000 clones, about 86% of which show up once; around 0.68% is in the top ten. The sequencing input was CD4+ T cells from blood. The origin of the receptors is a human donor in good health.

The V gene is TRBV11-1, the J gene TRBJ1-1, with D uncertain. CDR1 is SGHAT and CDR2 is FQDESV in the germline V gene (reference sequence). V was pared by 1 base and J by 0 bases, with 12 bases between. CDR3 length: 16 amino acids. The chain's CDR3 is CASSLVPTRVNTEAFF. The CDR3 coding sequence is TGTGCCAGCAGCTTAGTACCGACACGGGTGAACACTGAAGCTTTCTTT.

V gene TRBV27 combines with J gene TRBJ1-2, with a possible D match to TRBD1 (5 bases). The germline CDR1 and CDR2 sequences are MNHEY and SMNVEV (reference sequence). This CDR3 contains 13 residues. V gave up 1 base and J gave up 8 bases, with 11 bases separating them. In nucleotides, the CDR3 is TGTGCCAGCAGTTTATACGACACAGGAGGCTACACCTTC. This encodes CASSLYDTGGYTF.

This rearrangement joins TRBV29-1 to TRBJ1-2; D uncertain. V lost 0 bases, J lost 4 bases, and 9 bases lay in between. The CDR3 has 13 amino acids. Looked up from germline, CDR1 is SQVTM and CDR2 is ANQGSEA. The CDR3 reads CSVEEQQIYGYTF. CDR3 DNA: TGCAGCGTTGAAGAACAGCAGATCTATGGCTACACCTTC.

V usage is TRBV11-3 and J usage is TRBJ1-1, with D uncertain. CDR1 and CDR2 from the germline V gene are SGHNT and YENEEA. The CDR3 sequence is 13 residues long. V was cut by 5 bases and J by 4 bases, with 11 bases left in between. The CDR3 DNA reads TGTGCCAGCAGCAGTCTCGGAGTCACTGAAGCTTTCTTT. Translating it yields CASSSLGVTEAFF.

The CDR3 nucleotides are TGCGCCAGCAGCTTCCTCCCTAGCGGATCCTACGAGCAGTACTTC. Translating it yields CASSFLPSGSYEQYF. The chain carries TRBV5-1 and TRBJ2-7; 7 positions agree with TRBD2. This CDR3 spans 15 amino acids. CDR1 SGHRS and CDR2 YFSETQ come from the germline V gene. Trimming cost V 2 bases and J 1 base; bases outside gene matches: 6.

The J gene is TRBJ2-2, the V gene TRBV6-5; D gene uncertain. V shed 7 bases and J shed 0 bases, with 9 bases lying between them. The germline gives CDR1 MNHEY, CDR2 SVGAGI. The CDR3 consists of 14 residues. The DNA of the CDR3 is TGTGCCAGCACCCCGCTGCCGAACACCGGGGAGCTGTTTTTT. Residues: CASTPLPNTGELFF.

The gene calls are TRBV19 and TRBJ1-5, with 11 bases fitting TRBD1. The germline V gene encodes CDR1 LNHDA and CDR2 SQIVND (reference sequence). Germline trimming cut 3 bases from V and 6 bases from J; bases unmatched to any gene: 7. The CDR3 length is 16 residues. The CDR3 sequence is CASSIRGQGAVQPQHF. CDR3 nucleotides: TGTGCCAGTAGTATTAGAGGACAGGGGGCGGTTCAGCCCCAGCATTTT.

This rearrangement joins TRBV7-8 to TRBJ2-7; 8 nucleotides align to TRBD1. The CDR3 consists of 15 residues. Germline trimming cut 5 bases from V and 1 base from J; bases unmatched to any gene: 7. Germline V gives CDR1 SGHVS, CDR2 FQNEAQ. The CDR3 spells CASSPRQGPSYEQYF. The CDR3 DNA reads as TGTGCCAGCAGCCCTCGACAGGGGCCATCCTACGAGCAGTACTTC.

In regard to this clone: The same CDR3 also results from other DNA sequences found in this sample. The rearrangement links TRBV6-1 to TRBJ2-5; D gene ambiguous. This CDR3 has 13 residues. With 2 bases removed from V and 7 bases from J, the gap between germline ends came to 11 bases. The germline gives CDR1 MNHNS, CDR2 SASEGT. The CDR3 DNA follows: TGTGCCAGCAGTGAACGCGCGTGGGTGACCCAGTACTTC. This translates into CASSERAWVTQYF.

The chain couples TRBV5-1 to TRBJ2-1; weak D call: TRBD2 (5 bases). This CDR3 spans 16 amino acids. The V and J ends lost 0 bases and 2 bases respectively, with 12 bases between them. Germline V gives CDR1 SGHRS, CDR2 YFSETQ. CDR3 amino acids: CASSLVVGAAYNEQFF. The CDR3 bases are TGCGCCAGCAGCTTGGTGGTGGGAGCCGCCTACAATGAGCAGTTCTTC.

The chain couples TRBV6-5 to TRBJ2-7; D might be TRBD2 (6 bases). This CDR3 region has 13 residues. Germline CDR1 and CDR2: MNHEY and SVGAGI. Trimming took off 6 bases at V and 0 bases at J, with 9 bases between the two ends. The CDR3 bases are TGTGCCAGCAGGCGGGGTAGCTCCTACGAGCAGTACTTC. Its protein product is CASRRGSSYEQYF.

The chain recombines TRBV7-3 with TRBJ2-2, with 7 bases lining up with TRBD1. After removal of 5 bases from V and 4 bases from J, the junction contained 1 base not matched to a gene. The CDR3 loop spans 13 amino acids. Germline CDR1 is SGHTA and CDR2 is FQGTGA. CDR3: CASSRDSTGELFF. CDR3 nucleotide sequence: TGTGCCAGCAGCCGGGACAGCACCGGGGAGCTGTTTTTT.

For this clone: The same CDR3 can be traced to other DNA sequences in this sample. The CDR3 sequence: CASSPGTEAFF. The CDR3, as DNA: TGTGCCAGCTCACCAGGAACCGAAGCTTTCTTT. The rearrangement uses TRBV18 and TRBJ1-1; D gene ambiguous. The CDR3 extends over 11 amino acids. In germline, CDR1 is KGHSH, CDR2 LQKENI. Trimming pared 2 bases from V and 8 bases from J, leaving 6 bases between.

The rearrangement joins TRBV9 to TRBJ1-4; D gene uncertain. CDR1 and CDR2 from the germline V gene are SGDLS and YYNGEE. Trimming took 3 bases from V and 1 from J, leaving 13 bases between them. The CDR3 has 16 residues. This chain's CDR3 is CASSAAAKQTNEKLFF. The CDR3 coding sequence is TGTGCCAGCAGCGCGGCCGCAAAGCAAACTAATGAAAAACTGTTTTTT.

This clone was seen more than once but under ten times. The chain couples TRBV4-2 to TRBJ1-2; D possibly corresponds to TRBD1 (6 bases). This CDR3 has 14 amino acids. CDR1 LGHNA and CDR2 YNFKEQ come from the germline V gene. The ends were cut back, 0 bases at V and 2 bases at J, with 7 bases in the middle. The CDR3, as DNA: TGTGCCAGCAGCCAAGAAGGGACAAACTATGGCTACACCTTC. Translated: CASSQEGTNYGYTF.